This section outlines one T cell receptor beta chain sequence together with its context. This clonotype is characterized as medium-sized (0.01 to 0.1%). Its antigen is unknown. No base-level quality is on record; no much larger clone is a single base apart. TCR beta rearrangements were amplified from genomic DNA extracted from peripheral blood rather than from sorted cells or RNA. The source of the sample is a study of T cell repertoires in aging, cancer and after chemotherapy (dated by TCRdb to about 2019). About the investigation overall: Donors were distributed across six age groups ranging from 30 or younger to 70 or older, with at least three individuals included per group. To examine immunoaging and T cell reconstitution after chemotherapy, the study profiled TCR beta repertoires in peripheral blood from healthy donors and cancer patients. In the solid tumor group, paired pre- and post-chemotherapy samples were obtained from brain tumor (glioblastoma) patients receiving temozolomide-based therapy. Alongside some 100 healthy donors serving as a reference group, the cohort included roughly 220 cancer patients, of whom about 93 had hematological cancers and 110 to 140 had solid cancers. Roughly 8.8 million TCR reads were contained in the full dataset. What the study reported, not specific to this receptor: In healthy donors, the drop in TCR diversity with age came mainly from a loss of richness, whereas in cancer patients a loss of evenness also played a part. Untreated patients with hematological or solid cancers showed significantly lower blood TCR diversity and higher clonality than age-matched healthy donors. In both cancer cohorts, the median generation probability rose over the chemotherapy interval, which suggests that the repertoire was reconstituted through rebound thymic output. According to the authors, the repertoire data do not permit conclusions about immunological memory after chemotherapy.

Rearranged TRB sequences spanning V, D and J segments were amplified in a multiplex touch-down PCR with a mixed TRB-A/B primer pool. Illumina adapters and sample indices were attached to the amplicons through two consecutive PCR reactions run with Phusion HS II polymerase. The amplicons were purified from gel with the NucleoSpin Gel and PCR Clean-up kit and then assessed with Qubit and an Agilent 2100 Bioanalyzer. Sequencing of the libraries was done on an Illumina MiSeq with paired-end, single-indexed 600-cycle runs. The study's own analysis went as follows. TRB sequences were processed with MiXCR versions 2.12 and 3.0.5. Each unique CDR3 nucleotide sequence counted as one clone, and only productive sequences with at least two reads were retained. Repertoire metrics included Shannon diversity, evenness, clonality (one minus evenness), and alpha-parameterized diversity profiles from alpha 0 to 5. The IGoR algorithm was used to calculate generation probabilities for clones in the paired samples taken before and after chemotherapy. TCRdb applied fastp at Q25 and MiXCR to the public reads, then kept only in-frame beta chains. CDR3 protein duplicates are merged, each entry listing the most common genes and DNA. None of the V and J calls come from the authors' own analysis; TCRdb made them. Across this sample there are about 1,600 distinct CDR3 sequences, with 23% seen only once. Around two thirds of the sample goes to the ten largest clones.

From cysteine to phenylalanine, the CDR3 is 17 amino acids long. CDR3 DNA is the only sequence kept; it has 51 bases, read in frame from the first base. The germline ends are 20 bases apart after V is trimmed by 0 bases and J by 5 bases. From the germline V gene (reference sequence), CDR1 is SGHNT and CDR2 is YYREEE. The receptor comes from a human donor with a solid tumor. The chain is made from TRBV5-4 and TRBJ2-5; the D gene is perhaps TRBD2, on 7 matching bases. Input material: blood. DNA sequence: TGTGCCAGCAGCTTGGACGGGCGGGGGCCACCCCTGGAGACCCAGTACTTC. This translates into CASSLDGRGPPLETQYF.